This T cell receptor (beta chain) was retrieved from a study of blood T cell repertoires in COVID-19. About the research overall: PBMCs, B-cell-depleted T cells, or T cells were the source of the cDNA or gDNA that made up the material.

The CDR3 runs 12 residues. Between the trimmed V and J ends, which lost 8 bases and 2 bases, there was a span of 9 bases. The V gene's germline CDR1 is MNHEY and CDR2 SVGAGI. The method was immunoSEQ multiplex PCR; TCRdb's version includes in-frame clones alone and lacks a portion of them. Of some 180,000 clones detected, over 75% appear once; the ten largest clones hold nearly 0.55%. The origin of this receptor is a man aged 45-60 years with acute or convalescent COVID-19. V is TRBV6-5 and J is TRBJ1-2; no clear D. Sequenced: peripheral blood. The chain's CDR3 is CASRRVNYGYTF. Written as DNA, the CDR3 is TGTGCCAGCCGGCGGGTGAACTATGGCTACACCTTC.